Following are 2 T cell receptor beta chains from one sample sequenced in a study of human T cells and chemical hapten exposure (dated by TCRdb to the early 2020s). Total RNA was isolated from unfractionated whole blood collected in Tempus Blood RNA tubes. Library preparation used 5' RACE. The sequencer was an Illumina MiSeq. In TCRdb, the public reads were trimmed at Q25 with fastp and aligned with MiXCR, with productive beta chains retained. Rows matching on CDR3 protein sequence are summarized as one entry with the most common DNA and genes. The sample includes tens of thousands of distinct CDR3 sequences, with roughly 7.7% observed a single time. The ten biggest clones cover under 3% of the sample. These receptors all come from a male donor in good health.

J is TRBJ1-5 and V is TRBV12-3 or TRBV12-4; no definite D call. The CDR3 is made up of 15 amino acids. The ends were cut back, 6 bases at V and 4 bases at J, with 16 bases in the middle. The CDR3 region is CASSPSGRENQPQHF. The CDR3 region has the DNA TGTGCCAGCAGCCCATCCGGAAGAGAGAATCAGCCCCAGCATTTT.

On this clonotype: Being one base from a much bigger clone, this may be a read error. V and J are TRBV5-1 and TRBJ1-4; possibly TRBD1 for D (5 bases). The germline V gene encodes CDR1 SGHRS and CDR2 YFSETQ. The length of the CDR3 is 15 residues. The CDR3 DNA follows: TGCGCCAGCAGCGGAGGGACCCCCCGCAATGAAATACTGTTTTTT. Translated: CASSGGTPRNEILFF.